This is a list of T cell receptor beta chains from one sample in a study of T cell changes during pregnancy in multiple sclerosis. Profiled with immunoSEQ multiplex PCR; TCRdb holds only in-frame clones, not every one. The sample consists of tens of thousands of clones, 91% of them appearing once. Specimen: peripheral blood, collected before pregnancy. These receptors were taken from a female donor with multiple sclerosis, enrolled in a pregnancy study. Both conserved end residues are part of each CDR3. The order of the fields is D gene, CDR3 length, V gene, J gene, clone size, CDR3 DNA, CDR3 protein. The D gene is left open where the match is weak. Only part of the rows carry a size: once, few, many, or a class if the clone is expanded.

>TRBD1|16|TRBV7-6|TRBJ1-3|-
TGTGCCAGCAGCTTAGCGGTACAGGGGGCTGGAAACACCATATATTTT
CASSLAVQGAGNTIYF
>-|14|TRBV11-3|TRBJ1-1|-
TGTGCCAGCAGCCCCCCGGGAATGAACACTGAAGCTTTCTTT
CASSPPGMNTEAFF
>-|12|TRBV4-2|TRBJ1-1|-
TGTGCCAGCAGCCCCGGGAACACTGAAGCTTTCTTT
CASSPGNTEAFF
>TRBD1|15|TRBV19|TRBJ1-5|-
TGTGCCAGTAGTAAGGGGGCAGTCCTAAATCAGCCCCAGCATTTT
CASSKGAVLNQPQHF
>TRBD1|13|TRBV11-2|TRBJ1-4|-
TGTGCCGGGGGGAGTAACAGGGGGACTGGACTGTTTTTT
CAGGSNRGTGLFF
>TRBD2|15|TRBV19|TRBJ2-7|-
TGTGCCAGTAGTATAAGTACGGCGGGGGTTTACGAGCAGTACTTC
CASSISTAGVYEQYF
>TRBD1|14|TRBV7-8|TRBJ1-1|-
TGTGCCAGCAGCTTGAACAGGGGTCACACTGAAGCTTTCTTT
CASSLNRGHTEAFF
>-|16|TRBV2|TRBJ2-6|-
TGTGCCAGCAGTGAAATCAGGGTAGCTGGGGCCAACGTCCTGACTTTC
CASSEIRVAGANVLTF
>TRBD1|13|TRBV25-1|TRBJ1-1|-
TGTGCCAGCAGTCTTAATCAGGGGGCTGGTGCTTTCTTT
CASSLNQGAGAFF
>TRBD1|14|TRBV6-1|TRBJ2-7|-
TGTGCCAGCACCCGGACAGGGAGTACCTACGAGCAGTACTTC
CASTRTGSTYEQYF
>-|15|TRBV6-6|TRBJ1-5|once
TGTGCCAGCAGGGAGTACTTCCCTTTCAATCAGCCCCAGCATTTT
CASREYFPFNQPQHF
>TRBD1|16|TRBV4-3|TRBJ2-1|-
TGCGCCAGCAGCGGAAGTGCCAGGGGGTCCTACAATGAGCAGTTCTTC
CASSGSARGSYNEQFF
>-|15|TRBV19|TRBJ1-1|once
TGTGCCAGCCACCGCCCGGGGGTTGGGGACACTGAAGCTTTCTTT
CASHRPGVGDTEAFF
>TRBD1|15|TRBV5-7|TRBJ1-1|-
TGTGCCAGCAGCTTGGGGACAGGGATGAACACTGAAGCTTTCTTT
CASSLGTGMNTEAFF
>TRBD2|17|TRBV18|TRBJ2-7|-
TGTGCCAGCTCACCACTGACTATAGCGGGGCCCTACTACGAGCAGTACTTC
CASSPLTIAGPYYEQYF
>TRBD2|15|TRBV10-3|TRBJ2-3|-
TGTGCCACGGAGCCTAGCGGGGGGGCCTCTGATACGCAGTATTTT
CATEPSGGASDTQYF
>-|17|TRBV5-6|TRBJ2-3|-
TGTGCCAGCAGCTTGGCCGAGGGTAGGCGATTCACAGATACGCAGTATTTT
CASSLAEGRRFTDTQYF
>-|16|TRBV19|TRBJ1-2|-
TGTGCCAGTAGTTCCCGTCTACCTCGCGCGGGGTATGGCTACACCTTC
CASSSRLPRAGYGYTF
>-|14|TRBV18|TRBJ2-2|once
TGTGCCAGCAACGAGGGACAAGGAAACGGGGAGCTGTTTTTT
CASNEGQGNGELFF
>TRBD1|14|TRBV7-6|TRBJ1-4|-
TGTGCCAGCAGCTTGGGACAGTTAAATGAAAAACTGTTTTTT
CASSLGQLNEKLFF
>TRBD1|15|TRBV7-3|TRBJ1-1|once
TGTGCCAGCAGCCCGTGGGGACAGGGGAGAACTGAAGCTTTCTTT
CASSPWGQGRTEAFF
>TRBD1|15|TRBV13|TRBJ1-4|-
TGTGCCAGCAGCCCGGGACAGGGCCCTAATGAAAAACTGTTTTTT
CASSPGQGPNEKLFF
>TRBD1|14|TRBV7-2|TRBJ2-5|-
TGTGCCAGCAGCCCGACAGGGTTTGGAGAGACCCAGTACTTC
CASSPTGFGETQYF
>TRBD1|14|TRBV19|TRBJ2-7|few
TGTGCCAGTAGGGACAGGGAAAGGGCCTACGAGCAGTACTTC
CASRDRERAYEQYF
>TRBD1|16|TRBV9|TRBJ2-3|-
TGTGCCAGCAGCGCTGGGGACAGGCCCGACACAGATACGCAGTATTTT
CASSAGDRPDTDTQYF
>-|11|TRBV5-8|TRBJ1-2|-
TGTGCCAGCCTAAGGGGCTATGGCTACACCTTC
CASLRGYGYTF
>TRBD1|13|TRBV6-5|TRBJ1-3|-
TGTGCCAGCACCGGGACAGGTGGAAACACCATATATTTT
CASTGTGGNTIYF
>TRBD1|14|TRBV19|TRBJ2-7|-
TGTGCCAGCAAGGGGGCAGGGGGCTCTTACGAGCAGTACTTC
CASKGAGGSYEQYF
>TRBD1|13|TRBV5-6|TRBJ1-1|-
TGTGCCAGCATGACAGGGGTTCAGGCTGAAGCTTTCTTT
CASMTGVQAEAFF
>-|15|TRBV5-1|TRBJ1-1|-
TGCGCCAGCAGCTTGGAGGGGAGGTCGGGAACTGAAGCTTTCTTT
CASSLEGRSGTEAFF
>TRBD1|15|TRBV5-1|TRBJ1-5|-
TGCGCCAGCAGCTTGGAGACAGGGCTAGGGCAGCCCCAGCATTTT
CASSLETGLGQPQHF
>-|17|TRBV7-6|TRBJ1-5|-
TGTGCCAGCAGCTTAAGCCAAGGCGGGTGGCTGGGTCAGCCCCAGCATTTT
CASSLSQGGWLGQPQHF
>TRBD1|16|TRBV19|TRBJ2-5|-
TGTGCCAGTAGTGTCCCGGGACAGGGGGTCCAAGAGACCCAGTACTTC
CASSVPGQGVQETQYF
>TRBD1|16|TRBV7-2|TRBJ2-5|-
TGTGCCAGCAGCTTATTCGGGGACAGGGGGCGAGAGACCCAGTACTTC
CASSLFGDRGRETQYF
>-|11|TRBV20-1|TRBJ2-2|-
TGCAGTGCTAGGCGCGCCGGGGAGCTGTTTTTT
CSARRAGELFF
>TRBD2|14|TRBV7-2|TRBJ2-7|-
TGTGCCAGCACCACTAGCGGGGGAACCTACGAGCAGTACTTC
CASTTSGGTYEQYF
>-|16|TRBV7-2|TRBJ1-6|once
TGTGCCAGCGCCCTCACGGCGCCGGGACTTAATTCACCCCTCCACTTT
CASALTAPGLNSPLHF
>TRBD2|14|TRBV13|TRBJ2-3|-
TGTGCCAGCAGCTCGCGGACTAGGGGAGATACGCAGTATTTT
CASSSRTRGDTQYF
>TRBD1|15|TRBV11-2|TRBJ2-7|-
TGTGCCAGCAGCTCCCCCGGGACAGGGCTCTACGAGCAGTACTTC
CASSSPGTGLYEQYF
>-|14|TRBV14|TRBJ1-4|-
TGTGCCAGCAGCCAGGAGGGGCACGATGAAAAACTGTTTTTT
CASSQEGHDEKLFF
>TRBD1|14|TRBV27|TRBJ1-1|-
TGTGCCAGCAGTTTGGACAGGGTCGCTGGTGAAGCTTTCTTT
CASSLDRVAGEAFF
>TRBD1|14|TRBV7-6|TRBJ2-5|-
TGTGCCAGCAGCCCGACAGGGGCAAGAGAGACCCAGTACTTC
CASSPTGARETQYF
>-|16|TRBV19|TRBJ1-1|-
TGTGCCAGTAGTATCGCAACAGGGTCCATGAACACTGAAGCTTTCTTT
CASSIATGSMNTEAFF
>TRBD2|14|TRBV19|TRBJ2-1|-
TGTGCCAGTAGCACCAGCGGGGCCAGGAATGAGCAGTTCTTC
CASSTSGARNEQFF
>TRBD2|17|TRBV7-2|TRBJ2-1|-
TGTGCCAGCAGCTCGAGAAGAGCGGGGATCTCCTACAATGAGCAGTTCTTC
CASSSRRAGISYNEQFF
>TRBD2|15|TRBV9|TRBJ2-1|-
TGTGCCAGCAGCGTAGTAGCGGGGGGTTACAATGAGCAGTTCTTC
CASSVVAGGYNEQFF
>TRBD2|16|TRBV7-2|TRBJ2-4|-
TGTGCCAGCAGCTTAATGGGCGGGGGGCTGAAAAACATTCAGTACTTC
CASSLMGGGLKNIQYF
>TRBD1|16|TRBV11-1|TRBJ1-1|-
TGTGCCAGCAGCTTAGCGGCTGGACAGGGGGACACTGAAGCTTTCTTT
CASSLAAGQGDTEAFF
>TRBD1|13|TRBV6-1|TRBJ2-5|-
TGTGCCAGCAGGGGACAGATCCAAGAGACCCAGTACTTC
CASRGQIQETQYF
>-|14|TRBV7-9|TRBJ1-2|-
TGTGCCAGCAGCAACCGAGGTGGAGGCCGGGGCTACACCTTC
CASSNRGGGRGYTF
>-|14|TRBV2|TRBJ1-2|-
TGTGCCAGCAGTGAAAGAACAGTCAACAATGGCTACACCTTC
CASSERTVNNGYTF
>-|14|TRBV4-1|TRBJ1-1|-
TGCGCCAGCAGCCAGGCGGACAGTACTACTGAAGCTTTCTTT
CASSQADSTTEAFF
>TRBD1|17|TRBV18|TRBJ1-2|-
TGTGCCAGCTCCTCCAGTGATGTTGGGACAGCTAAAGATGGCTACACCTTC
CASSSSDVGTAKDGYTF
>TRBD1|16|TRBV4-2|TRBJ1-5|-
TGTGCCAGCAGCCAAGGGGAGGGGACAGGGGATCAGCCCCAGCATTTT
CASSQGEGTGDQPQHF
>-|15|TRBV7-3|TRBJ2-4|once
TGTGCCAGCAGCCCCCAGGGGGGCGGATTGAGCATTCAGTACTTC
CASSPQGGGLSIQYF
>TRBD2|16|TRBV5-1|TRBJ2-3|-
TGCGCCAGCAGCCTAGGACTAGCGGGGATCACAGATACGCAGTATTTT
CASSLGLAGITDTQYF
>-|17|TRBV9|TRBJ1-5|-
TGTGCCAGCAGCGGAGTCGGGGGTAAGGGCCTGCAGGGGCCCCAGCATTTT
CASSGVGGKGLQGPQHF